This T cell receptor beta chain was sequenced for a study of T cell responses to AZD1222 COVID-19 vaccine. Study background: Second-dose groups at about 4 or about 12 weeks were pooled. Study-wide findings and caveats: The study identified only five to seven AZD1222 recipients as seropositive at baseline.

Germline loops: CDR1 MGHRA, CDR2 YSYEKL. The CDR3 extends over 15 amino acids. The ends lost 1 base at V and 3 bases at J; junction bases unmatched: 3. Assay used: immunoSEQ multiplex PCR; TCRdb lists only in-frame clones, some missing. Altogether some 130,000 clones are present, 90% being singletons, with the ten largest covering 1.5% to 2%. Comments on this clone: Its antigen is not identified.

Sequencing was performed on peripheral blood, taken on day 0 of AZD1222 vaccination. J is TRBJ1-5 and V is TRBV4-1; 7 nucleotides line up with TRBD1. This TCR derives from an adult in good health. This CDR3 reads CASSQGQGLNQPQHF. DNA of the CDR3: TGCGCCAGCAGCCAAGGACAGGGCCTCAATCAGCCCCAGCATTTT.